This T cell receptor (beta chain) came from a study of T cells after yellow fever vaccination (dated by TCRdb to between 2019 and 2020). Notes on the research overall: The SMART-Seq v4 Ultra Low Input RNA kit was used to prepare libraries from fractions with low cell numbers. To follow T-cell clones before and after primary and booster YFV17D yellow fever vaccination, bulk TCR alpha and beta repertoires were sequenced over time. Two healthy male donors, one aged 18 to 30 and one aged 30 to 40 years, made up the cohort. Blood samples were taken at several timepoints before and after primary and secondary immunization, and bulk PBMC replicates and cell subsets were isolated. Broad study findings and their caveats: A small fraction of clonotypes appeared in both the CD4 and CD8 compartments, likely as a result of convergent recombination. The secondary T-cell response was found to be weaker but faster than the primary response, with a peak reached on day 5 rather than on day 15. Because the study included only a couple of donors, the extent to which the findings can be generalized is limited. Most clones expanded after primary vaccination (around 96% of CD4 and around 89% of CD8) were re-detected after the booster, suggesting that broad memory maintenance occurred. Computational filtering was required because FACS-sorted repertoires could contain abundant contaminating clonotypes from the bulk population.

Sequencing was performed on an Illumina NovaSeq 6000. Synthesis of TCR cDNA relied on 5'RACE template switching, a step that introduced a universal primer site along with unique molecular identifiers. cDNA synthesis was primed from both the TCR alpha and TCR beta constant segments. Library amplification involved two PCR steps, and the second step added sample barcodes and sequencing adapters. Sequencing of the libraries was done on either Illumina HiSeq 2500 (2x100 bp) or NovaSeq (2x150 bp). On the study's bioinformatics: Reads were demultiplexed and collapsed into UMI consensus sequences with MIGEC, and V(D)J alignment was performed with MiXCR. Vaccine-responding clonotypes were defined with edgeR using replicate PBMC samples, requiring FDR below 0.01 and a log2 fold change above 5 up to day 15. Each bulk clonotype was labeled CD4 or CD8 based on which sequenced repertoire, CD4 or CD8, contained the clonotype at higher abundance. The raw public data were reprocessed by TCRdb itself: fastp quality trimming at Q25, MiXCR clonotype calling, in-frame beta chains only. Entries that share a CDR3 protein sequence are merged under the most common genes and DNA. TCRdb's processing, not the authors', yielded these V and J calls. In this sample the table shows 300,000 to 350,000 distinct CDR3 sequences, about 10% of which occur a single time. Over 3% of the sample lies in the top ten.

Taken with the paper, the label for treatment or condition translates to: live attenuated yellow fever vaccine strain. PBMCs were isolated from peripheral blood using a standard Ficoll-Paque protocol. Dynabeads CD4 and CD8 positive selection kits were used to isolate CD4 and CD8 T-cell fractions. TriZol was used to extract RNA from bulk PBMCs, from CD4 and CD8 fractions, and from dextramer-positive and dextramer-negative fractions. Cut back by 2 bases and 0 bases, the V and J ends lie 11 bases apart. From the cysteine through the phenylalanine, the CDR3 covers 16 amino acids. Of all the DNA, just the CDR3 is kept, 48 bases in frame from base 1. The germline V gene (reference sequence) supplies CDR1 MNHNY and CDR2 SVGAGI. This clonotype was recorded a few times. Its antigen is still unknown. Base quality data are lacking; no much larger clone is found one base away.

Source: CD4+ T cells sorted from PBMCs, taken 45 days after the yellow fever booster vaccination. This TCR came from a man between 18 and 35 years old who received the YFV17D yellow fever vaccine. The chain is made from TRBV6-6 and TRBJ1-3; the D segment could be TRBD1, given 6 matching bases. The CDR3 reads as follows: CASSYGGTSSGNTIYF. The bases read TGTGCCAGCAGTTACGGGGGCACGAGCTCTGGAAACACCATATATTTT.